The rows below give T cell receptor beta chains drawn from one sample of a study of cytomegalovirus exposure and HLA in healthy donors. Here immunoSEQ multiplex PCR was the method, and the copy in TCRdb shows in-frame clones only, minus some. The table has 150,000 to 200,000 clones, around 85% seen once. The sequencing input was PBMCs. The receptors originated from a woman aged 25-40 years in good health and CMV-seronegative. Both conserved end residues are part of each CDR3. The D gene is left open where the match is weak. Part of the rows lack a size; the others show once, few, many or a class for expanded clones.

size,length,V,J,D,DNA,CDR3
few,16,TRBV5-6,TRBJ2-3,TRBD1,TGTGCCAGCAGCTTCCGGACAGGGGGTTGGACAGATACGCAGTATTTT,CASSFRTGGWTDTQYF
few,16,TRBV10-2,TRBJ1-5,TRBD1,TGCGCCAGCGGGGGACAGGGATCTGCTGGCAATCAGCCCCAGCATTTT,CASGGQGSAGNQPQHF
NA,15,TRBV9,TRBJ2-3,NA,TGTGCCAGCAGCGTAGAAACTTCTGGCACAGATACGCAGTATTTT,CASSVETSGTDTQYF
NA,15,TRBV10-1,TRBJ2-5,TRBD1,TGCGCCAGCAGCCCAGGGACAGGGGAGGCGGAGACCCAGTACTTC,CASSPGTGEAETQYF
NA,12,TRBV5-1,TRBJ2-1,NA,TGCGCCAGCAGCTCCAACTTAGTTGAGCAGTTCTTC,CASSSNLVEQFF
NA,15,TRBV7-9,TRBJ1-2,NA,TGTGCCAGCAGCTTCAGCGGGGGAGGTAACTATGGCTACACCTTC,CASSFSGGGNYGYTF
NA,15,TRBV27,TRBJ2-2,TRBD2,TGTGCCAGCAGCGACCCCGGGACTACGACCGGGGAGCTGTTTTTT,CASSDPGTTTGELFF
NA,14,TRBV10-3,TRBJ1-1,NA,TGTGCCATCAGTGTTTACAGGGAGAACACTGAAGCTTTCTTT,CAISVYRENTEAFF
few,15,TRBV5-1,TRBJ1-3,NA,TGCGCCAGCAGCTTGGAAACAGGGCCTGGAAACACCATATATTTT,CASSLETGPGNTIYF
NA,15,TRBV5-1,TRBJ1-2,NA,TGCGCCAGCAGCTTGGGGGCCGGCATTTACTATGGCTACACCTTC,CASSLGAGIYYGYTF
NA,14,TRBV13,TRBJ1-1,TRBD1,TGTGCCAGCGAACCAGGGGGCCCGGGCACTGAAGCTTTCTTT,CASEPGGPGTEAFF
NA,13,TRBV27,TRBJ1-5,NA,TGTGCCAGCAGTGGACAGCTTAATCAGCCCCAGCATTTT,CASSGQLNQPQHF
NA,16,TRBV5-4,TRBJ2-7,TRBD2,TGTGCCAGCAGCTTGGTCAGCCTAGCGGGTTTGTACGAGCAGTACTTC,CASSLVSLAGLYEQYF
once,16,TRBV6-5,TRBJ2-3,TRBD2,TGTGCCAGCAGTTACTCGACTAGCGGGGGACTAAATACGCAGTATTTT,CASSYSTSGGLNTQYF
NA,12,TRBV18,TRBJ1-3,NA,TGTGCCAGCTCAGAGTCCGGAAACACCATATATTTT,CASSESGNTIYF
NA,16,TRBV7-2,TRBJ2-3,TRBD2,TGTGCCAGCAGCTTCATAGCGGGGGTCTTGGGAGATACGCAGTATTTT,CASSFIAGVLGDTQYF
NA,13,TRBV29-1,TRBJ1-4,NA,TGCAGCGTCCAAGGGGGGGGTAATGAAAAACTGTTTTTT,CSVQGGGNEKLFF
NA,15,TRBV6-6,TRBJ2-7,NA,TGTGCCAGCAGTCCCCCGGGGGAGGCCCCTCACGAGCAGTACTTC,CASSPPGEAPHEQYF
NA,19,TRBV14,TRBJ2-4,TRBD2,TGTGCCAGCAGCCAAGGATGGGCGGGAGGTGATCTAGCCAAAAACATTCAGTACTTC,CASSQGWAGGDLAKNIQYF
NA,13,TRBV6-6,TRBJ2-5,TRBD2,TGTGCCAGCAGTTACGCTCCGGGAGGGACCCAGTACTTC,CASSYAPGGTQYF
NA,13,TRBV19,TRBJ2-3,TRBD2,TGTGCCAGTGGGACTAGCCGGGCAGATACGCAGTATTTT,CASGTSRADTQYF
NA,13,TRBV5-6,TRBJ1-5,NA,TGTGCCAGCAGTCGAAGAGGCAATCAGCCCCAGCATTTT,CASSRRGNQPQHF
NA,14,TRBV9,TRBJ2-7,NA,TGTGCCAGCAGCCCGCAGGGCGTCTCCTACGAGCAGTACTTC,CASSPQGVSYEQYF
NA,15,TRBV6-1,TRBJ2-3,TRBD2,TGTGCCAGCACCATAGCGGGGGGGGGCACAGATACGCAGTATTTT,CASTIAGGGTDTQYF
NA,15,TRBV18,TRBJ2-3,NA,TGTGCCAGCTCTGTTGGGCTGGTCGTCGCAGATACGCAGTATTTT,CASSVGLVVADTQYF
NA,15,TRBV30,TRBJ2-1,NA,TGTGCCTGGAGTGTTCGGGGAGATGCATACAATGAGCAGTTCTTC,CAWSVRGDAYNEQFF
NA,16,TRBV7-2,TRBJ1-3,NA,TGTGCCAGCAGCTTAGCGCCGGGAGGAATCAGAAACACCATATATTTT,CASSLAPGGIRNTIYF
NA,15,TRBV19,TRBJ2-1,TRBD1,TGTGCCAGCCGGGCCGGGACAGGGGCGGACAATGAGCAGTTCTTC,CASRAGTGADNEQFF
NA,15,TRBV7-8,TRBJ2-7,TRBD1,TGTGCCAGCAGCACTGGGGACAGGGATTTACTCGAGCAGTACTTC,CASSTGDRDLLEQYF
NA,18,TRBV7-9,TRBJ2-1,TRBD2,TGTGCCAGCAGCAACCGACCCCAACAGCGGGGGACCTACAATGAGCAGTTCTTC,CASSNRPQQRGTYNEQFF
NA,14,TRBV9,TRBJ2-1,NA,TGTGCCAGCAGCGTAGCAGGGGTCCCCAATGAGCAGTTCTTC,CASSVAGVPNEQFF
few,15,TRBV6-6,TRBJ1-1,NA,TGTGCCAGCAGTTACTCGACGGGATTGAACACTGAAGCTTTCTTT,CASSYSTGLNTEAFF
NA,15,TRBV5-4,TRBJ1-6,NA,TGTGCCAGCAGCTTGTCCTGGTCTGAGGATTCACCCCTCCACTTT,CASSLSWSEDSPLHF
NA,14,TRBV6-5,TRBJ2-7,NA,TGTGCCAGCATTGGGTTGGGGCTTTCCTACGAGCAGTACTTC,CASIGLGLSYEQYF
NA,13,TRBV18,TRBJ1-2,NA,TGTGCCAGCTCACCGGGCAGCTACTATGGCTACACCTTC,CASSPGSYYGYTF
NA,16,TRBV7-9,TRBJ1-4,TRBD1,TGTGCCAGCAGCTTTGTACAGGGGTTAACTAATGAAAAACTGTTTTTT,CASSFVQGLTNEKLFF
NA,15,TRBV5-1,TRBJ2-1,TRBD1,TGCGCCAGCAGCCAATATGGGGACAGGTCCAATGAGCAGTTCTTC,CASSQYGDRSNEQFF
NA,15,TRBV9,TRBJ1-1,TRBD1,TGTGCCAGCAGCTCCGGGGACAGGCGGAACACTGAAGCTTTCTTT,CASSSGDRRNTEAFF
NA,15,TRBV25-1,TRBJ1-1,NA,TGTGCCAGCAGCCCCCGTGCAATAGTGAACACTGAAGCTTTCTTT,CASSPRAIVNTEAFF
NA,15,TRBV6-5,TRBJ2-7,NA,TGTGCCAGCAGTTACACCGGGACAAATATCTACGAGCAGTACTTC,CASSYTGTNIYEQYF